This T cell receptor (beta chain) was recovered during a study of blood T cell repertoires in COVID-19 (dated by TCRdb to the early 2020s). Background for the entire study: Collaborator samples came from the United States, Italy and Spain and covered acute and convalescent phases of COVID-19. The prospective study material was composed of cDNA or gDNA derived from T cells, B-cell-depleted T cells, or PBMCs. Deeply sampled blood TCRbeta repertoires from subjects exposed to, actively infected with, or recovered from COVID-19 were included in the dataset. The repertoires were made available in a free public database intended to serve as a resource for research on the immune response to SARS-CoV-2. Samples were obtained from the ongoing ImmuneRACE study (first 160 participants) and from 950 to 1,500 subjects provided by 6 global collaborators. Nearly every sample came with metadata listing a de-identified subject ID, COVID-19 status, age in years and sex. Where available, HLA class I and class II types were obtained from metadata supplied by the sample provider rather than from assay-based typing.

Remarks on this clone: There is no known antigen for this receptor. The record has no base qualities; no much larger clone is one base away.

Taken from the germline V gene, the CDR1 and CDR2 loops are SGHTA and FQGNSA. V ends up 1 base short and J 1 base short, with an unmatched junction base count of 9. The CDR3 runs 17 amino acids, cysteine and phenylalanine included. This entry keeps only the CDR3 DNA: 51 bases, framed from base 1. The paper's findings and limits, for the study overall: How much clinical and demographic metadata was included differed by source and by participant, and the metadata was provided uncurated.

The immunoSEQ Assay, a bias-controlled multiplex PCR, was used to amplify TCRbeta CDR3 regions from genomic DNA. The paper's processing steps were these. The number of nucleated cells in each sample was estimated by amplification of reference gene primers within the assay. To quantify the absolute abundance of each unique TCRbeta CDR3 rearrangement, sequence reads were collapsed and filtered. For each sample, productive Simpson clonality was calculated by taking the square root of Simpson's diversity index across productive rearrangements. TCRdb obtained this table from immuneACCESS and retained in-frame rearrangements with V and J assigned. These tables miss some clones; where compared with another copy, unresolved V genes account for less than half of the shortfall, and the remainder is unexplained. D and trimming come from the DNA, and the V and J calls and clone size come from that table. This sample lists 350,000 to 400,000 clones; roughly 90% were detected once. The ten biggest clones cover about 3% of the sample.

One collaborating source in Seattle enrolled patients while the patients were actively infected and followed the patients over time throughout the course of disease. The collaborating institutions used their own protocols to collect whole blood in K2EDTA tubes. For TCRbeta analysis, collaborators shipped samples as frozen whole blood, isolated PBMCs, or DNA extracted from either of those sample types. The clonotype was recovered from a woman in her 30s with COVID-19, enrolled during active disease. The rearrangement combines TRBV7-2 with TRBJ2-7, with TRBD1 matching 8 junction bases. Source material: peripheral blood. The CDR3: CASSLGVLRDRSYEQYF. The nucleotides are TGTGCCAGCAGCTTAGGGGTCCTCCGGGACAGGTCCTACGAGCAGTACTTC.